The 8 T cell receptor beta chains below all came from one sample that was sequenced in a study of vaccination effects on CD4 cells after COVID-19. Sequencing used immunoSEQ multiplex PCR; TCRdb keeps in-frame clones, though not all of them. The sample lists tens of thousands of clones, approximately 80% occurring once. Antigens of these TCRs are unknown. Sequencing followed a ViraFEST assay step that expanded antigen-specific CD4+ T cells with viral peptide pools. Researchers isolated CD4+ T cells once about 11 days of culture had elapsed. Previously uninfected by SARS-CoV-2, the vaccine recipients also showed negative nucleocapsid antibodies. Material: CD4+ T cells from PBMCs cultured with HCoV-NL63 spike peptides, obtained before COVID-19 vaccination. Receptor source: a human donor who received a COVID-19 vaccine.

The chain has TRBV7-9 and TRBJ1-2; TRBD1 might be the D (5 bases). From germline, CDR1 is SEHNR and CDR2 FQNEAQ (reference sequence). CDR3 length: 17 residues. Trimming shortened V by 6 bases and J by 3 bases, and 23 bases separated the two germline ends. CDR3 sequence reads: CASSPPGRDSEHYGYTF. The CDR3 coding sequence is TGTGCCAGCAGTCCTCCCGGCAGGGATAGTGAACACTATGGCTACACCTTC.

CDR3 sequence (DNA): TGCGCCAGCAGCTTGGGAGGGGGCGATGAGACCCAGTACTTC. Translated: CASSLGGGDETQYF. The chain joins TRBV5-1 to TRBJ2-5; TRBD1 matches 7 bases. Germline V gene lookup returns CDR1 SGHRS and CDR2 YFSETQ. The CDR3 extends over 14 amino acids. V lost 0 bases, J lost 5 bases, and 4 bases stayed unmatched.

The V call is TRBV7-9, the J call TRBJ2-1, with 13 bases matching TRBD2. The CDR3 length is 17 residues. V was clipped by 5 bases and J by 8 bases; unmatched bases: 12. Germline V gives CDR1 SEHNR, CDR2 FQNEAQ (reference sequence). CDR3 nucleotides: TGTGCCAGCAGCCCCAGACTAGCGGGAGGAGGGCTCGATGAGCAGTTCTTC. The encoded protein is CASSPRLAGGGLDEQFF.

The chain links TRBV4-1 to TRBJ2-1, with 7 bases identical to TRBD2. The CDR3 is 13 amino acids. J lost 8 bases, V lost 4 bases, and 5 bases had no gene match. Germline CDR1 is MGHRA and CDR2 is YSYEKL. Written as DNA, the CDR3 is TGCGCCAGCAGCCGAGGACTAGGTGATGAGCAGTTCTTC. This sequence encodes CASSRGLGDEQFF.

CDR3 sequence: CASSSTGTSGRPEQFF. The CDR3 DNA reads as TGTGCCAGCAGTTCTACCGGGACTAGCGGGAGGCCTGAGCAGTTCTTC. The genes are TRBV6-5 and TRBJ2-1; 15 bases align to TRBD2. The V gene's germline CDR1 is MNHEY and CDR2 SVGAGI. The CDR3 sequence is 16 residues long. The junction had 7 bases not matched to a gene; V was cut back by 4 bases and J by 9 bases.

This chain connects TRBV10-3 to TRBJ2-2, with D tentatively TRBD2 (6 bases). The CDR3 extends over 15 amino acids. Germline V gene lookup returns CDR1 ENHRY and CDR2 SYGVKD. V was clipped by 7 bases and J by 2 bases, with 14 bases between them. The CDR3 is CAIKPQGGNTGELFF. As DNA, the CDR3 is TGTGCCATCAAGCCTCAGGGAGGTAACACCGGGGAGCTGTTTTTT.

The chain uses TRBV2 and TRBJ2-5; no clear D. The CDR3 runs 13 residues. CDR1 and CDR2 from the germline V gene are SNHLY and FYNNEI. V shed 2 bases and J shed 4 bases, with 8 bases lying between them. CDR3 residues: CASSERQLETQYF. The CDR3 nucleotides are TGTGCCAGCAGTGAAAGGCAGTTAGAGACCCAGTACTTC.

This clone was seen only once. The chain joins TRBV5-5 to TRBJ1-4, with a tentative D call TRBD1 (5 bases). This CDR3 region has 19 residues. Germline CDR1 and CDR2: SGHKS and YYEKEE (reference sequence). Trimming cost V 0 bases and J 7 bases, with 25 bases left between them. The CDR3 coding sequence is TGTGCCAGCAGCTTGGGGGTAACGCGGCTTACAGGAGGGGCTGAAAAACTGTTTTTT. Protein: CASSLGVTRLTGGAEKLFF.